One and the same sample provided the 27 T cell receptor beta chains below, sequenced in a study of T-cell memory formation after mild COVID-19. TCRdb analysed the 5' RACE reads with MiXCR anew, one entry per CDR3 protein. The data contain about 440,000 distinct CDR3 sequences, around 18% of them singletons. The sequencing sample was made of PBMCs or a T cell subset sorted from them (not recorded which). These receptors were taken from an adult woman who had mild COVID-19 (a few samples of this study predate the infection). Cell type and time point are not known.

This clonotype has more than one count but fewer than ten. The rearrangement links TRBV12-3 or TRBV12-4 to TRBJ1-5; D not certain. Trimming took 3 bases from V and 5 from J, leaving 14 bases between them. The CDR3 loop spans 15 amino acids. The CDR3 is CASSFRRRIDQPQHF. CDR3 bases: TGTGCCAGCAGTTTTCGCAGACGGATTGATCAGCCCCAGCATTTT.

This clonotype was seen repeatedly, ten times or more. The chain is built from TRBV6-6 and TRBJ2-7; 8 positions match TRBD2. Germline CDR1 MNHNY, CDR2 SVGAGI (reference sequence). After removal of 0 bases from V and 6 bases from J, the junction contained 13 bases not matched to a gene. The length of the CDR3 is 17 residues. In DNA form, the CDR3 reads TGTGCCAGCAGTTACTCGTTACTAGCGGCCTTGGGAGGCGAGCAGTACTTC. This codes for CASSYSLLAALGGEQYF.

The V call is TRBV6-5, the J call TRBJ2-1; 10 positions match TRBD2. The CDR3 loop spans 14 amino acids. Germline CDR1 reads MNHEY; CDR2 reads SVGAGI. The V gene end was trimmed by 5 bases and the J gene end by 9 bases; junction bases not matched to a gene: 7. The CDR3 protein is CASSPGTSEIEQFF. Here the CDR3 DNA reads TGTGCCAGCAGTCCCGGGACTAGCGAGATTGAGCAGTTCTTC.

This clonotype was counted between two and nine times. V usage is TRBV9 and J usage is TRBJ1-1; tentative D call: TRBD1 (6 bases). The CDR3 runs 14 residues. CDR1 is SGDLS, CDR2 YYNGEE, per germline. V was clipped by 0 bases and J by 3 bases, with 9 bases between them. CDR3 nucleotide sequence: TGTGCCAGCAGCGTAGAGGCAGGGGACACTGAAGCTTTCTTT. Amino acid sequence: CASSVEAGDTEAFF.

The rearrangement links TRBV12-3 or TRBV12-4 to TRBJ2-3; no clear D. V lost 7 bases and J lost 0, with 11 bases in between. This CDR3 is 14 amino acids long. CDR3 bases: TGTGCCAGCACCTACGGCCATAGCACAGATACGCAGTATTTT. Translation: CASTYGHSTDTQYF.

V gene TRBV12-3 or TRBV12-4 combines with J gene TRBJ2-1; D call uncertain. CDR3 length equals 14 residues. Trimming took 3 bases from V and 7 from J, leaving 13 bases between them. DNA of the CDR3: TGTGCCAGCAGTTTTTCTTGGTTAACTAATGAGCAGTTCTTC. It translates to CASSFSWLTNEQFF.

A few counts support this clonotype. CDR3 DNA sequence: TGTGCCAGCAGCCTATTGCTAGGGGAGCAGTACTTC. Translating it yields CASSLLLGEQYF. The V and J genes are TRBV3-1 and TRBJ2-7, with D unclear. V was clipped by 4 bases and J by 7 bases, with 11 bases between them. The CDR3 has 12 residues. Germline CDR1 and CDR2: LGHDT and YNNKEL (reference sequence).

The V call is TRBV7-6, the J call TRBJ2-5; D not certain. In germline, CDR1 is SGHVS, CDR2 FNYEAQ. The ends were cut back, 3 bases at V and 4 bases at J, with 9 bases in the middle. This CDR3 is built from 13 residues. The chain's CDR3 is CASSLAFGETQYF. CDR3 coding DNA: TGTGCCAGCAGCTTGGCCTTTGGAGAGACCCAGTACTTC.

With respect to this clonotype: Sequence at one end of the junction differs from germline and may be a read error. This rearrangement joins TRBV2 to TRBJ1-2, with 10 nucleotides matching TRBD1. Germline CDR1 reads SNHLY; CDR2 reads FYNNEI. This CDR3 is 16 amino acids long. The DNA for the CDR3 is TGTGCCAGCAGCGAAGGAAGACAGGGGGCCGTCTATGGCTACACCTTC. Translated: CASSEGRQGAVYGYTF.

This clonotype was observed a few times. The chain combines TRBV7-2 with TRBJ2-1, with D perhaps TRBD2 (6 bases). V dropped 7 bases and J dropped 5 bases, with 27 bases sitting between them. CDR3 length: 18 residues. The germline CDR1 and CDR2 sequences are SGHTA and FQGNSA. In DNA, the CDR3 is TGTGCCAGCACCCCGGTATGGTCCGGCTTCGGGAGCGACAATGAGCAGTTCTTC. It is translated as CASTPVWSGFGSDNEQFF.

The genes are TRBV20-1 and TRBJ2-7; a possible D gene is TRBD1 (5 bases). Germline V gene data show CDR1 as DFQATT and CDR2 as SNEGSKA (reference sequence). The CDR3 has 13 residues. V was cut by 0 bases and J by 4 bases, with 10 bases left in between. The CDR3: CSARDKGMYEQYF. CDR3 in DNA: TGCAGTGCTAGAGATAAGGGGATGTACGAGCAGTACTTC.

The chain recombines TRBV11-2 with TRBJ2-5, with D hard to call. The CDR3 is 13 residues long. Trimming took off 5 bases at V and 1 base at J, with 8 bases between the two ends. Germline CDR1 and CDR2: SGHAT and FQNNGV. CDR3 DNA sequence: TGTGCCAGCAGCACCCCAGCCCAAGAGACCCAGTACTTC. Amino acid sequence: CASSTPAQETQYF.

This clonotype was seen more than once but under ten times. The chain is built from TRBV5-5 and TRBJ2-7; D could derive from TRBD1 or TRBD2 (5 bases each). Germline CDR1 reads SGHKS; CDR2 reads YYEKEE (reference sequence). V shed 4 bases and J shed 5 bases, with 13 bases lying between them. This CDR3 spans 13 amino acids. The CDR3 region has the DNA TGTGCCAGCAGCCCCGGGACGATCCACGAGCAGTACTTC. Protein sequence: CASSPGTIHEQYF.

This chain uses TRBV5-1 with TRBJ1-2; the match to TRBD1 covers 7 bases. Germline-derived CDR1 and CDR2 are SGHRS and YFSETQ. CDR3 length: 16 amino acids. V lost 4 bases and J lost 2; bases outside the gene matches: 11. CDR3 DNA: TGCGCCAGCAGCCTGGACAGGCCCCGTGGGAACTATGGCTACACCTTC. This gives the protein CASSLDRPRGNYGYTF.

This rearrangement joins TRBV29-1 to TRBJ2-1, with TRBD2 as a possible D gene (6 bases). V shed 5 bases and J shed 0 bases, with 14 bases lying between them. CDR1 is SQVTM and CDR2 is ANQGSEA in the germline V gene. The CDR3 is 15 residues long. CDR3 sequence (DNA): TGCAGCGTTAGTGGGGGGTTCGGCTCCTACAATGAGCAGTTCTTC. This codes for CSVSGGFGSYNEQFF.

The chain uses TRBV5-1 and TRBJ1-1; D might be TRBD1 (6 bases). CDR1 and CDR2 from the germline V gene are SGHRS and YFSETQ. This CDR3 contains 10 residues. Trimming took off 7 bases at V and 10 bases at J, with 11 bases between the two ends. CDR3 loop: CASFEGGAFF. CDR3 nucleotide sequence: TGCGCCAGCTTCGAGGGGGGAGCTTTCTTT.

The rearrangement links TRBV7-8 to TRBJ2-3; D not certain. The V gene lost 4 bases and the J gene lost 6 bases, with 17 bases spanning the gap. The CDR3 contains 15 residues. Germline V gives CDR1 SGHVS, CDR2 FQNEAQ. The CDR3 region is CASSSSPRLRDTQYF. The CDR3 DNA is TGTGCCAGCAGCTCCTCCCCGAGGCTGAGGGATACGCAGTATTTT.

This clonotype has only a few counts. The CDR3 sequence: CSVGLSNTGELFF. CDR3 coding DNA: TGCAGCGTTGGTCTTTCCAACACCGGGGAGCTGTTTTTT. V and J are TRBV29-1 and TRBJ2-2; D remains unclear. The CDR3 totals 13 residues. Trimming removed 4 bases from V and 2 bases from J, with 8 bases in between. Germline V gives CDR1 SQVTM, CDR2 ANQGSEA.

A few counts support this clonotype. The J gene is TRBJ2-3, the V gene TRBV9; 10 nucleotides align to TRBD2. CDR1 and CDR2 from the germline V gene are SGDLS and YYNGEE. V shed 0 bases, J shed 3 bases, and the junction held 4 bases outside the gene matches. This CDR3 region has 16 residues. CDR3 loop: CASSVEPSGGTDTQYF. The CDR3 bases are TGTGCCAGCAGCGTAGAACCTAGCGGGGGAACAGATACGCAGTATTTT.

This clonotype was observed a handful of times. The chain joins TRBV5-4 to TRBJ2-7; 10 bases map to TRBD2. The CDR3 covers 18 residues. V was clipped by 2 bases and J by 2 bases; unmatched bases: 13. Germline CDR1 reads SGHNT; CDR2 reads YYREEE (reference sequence). This CDR3 reads CASSFRLAGLTGTYEQYF. The CDR3 DNA reads as TGTGCCAGCAGCTTCCGACTAGCGGGCCTGACTGGAACCTACGAGCAGTACTTC.

The chain's CDR3 is CASSLSGHPANYGYTF. CDR3 coding DNA: TGTGCCAGCAGTTTAAGTGGGCACCCCGCTAACTATGGCTACACCTTC. This chain connects TRBV27 to TRBJ1-2; D not certain. Trimming took 2 bases from V and 0 from J, leaving 13 bases between them. CDR1 MNHEY and CDR2 SMNVEV come from the germline V gene (reference sequence). The CDR3 covers 16 residues.

This clonotype occurred a few times. The CDR3 here is CATSDSSYTEAFF. CDR3 DNA: TGTGCCACCAGTGACTCGTCGTACACTGAAGCTTTCTTT. The chain is built from TRBV24-1 and TRBJ1-1, with no clear D. CDR3 length: 13 residues. Germline assignment: CDR1 KGHDR and CDR2 SFDVKD. Trimming pared 4 bases from V and 3 bases from J, leaving 8 bases between.

This rearrangement joins TRBV19 to TRBJ1-1, with 7 bases that match TRBD1. Germline V gene sequence: CDR1 LNHDA, CDR2 SQIVND (reference sequence). J gave up 5 bases and V 3 bases, and 3 bases lay outside the gene matches. This CDR3 is built from 13 residues. The DNA of the CDR3 is TGTGCCAGTAGTATCGACAGGGATACTGAAGCTTTCTTT. Encoded protein: CASSIDRDTEAFF.

This clonotype came up a few times. V usage is TRBV3-1 and J usage is TRBJ2-1, with TRBD2 identical over 9 bases. Trimming cost V 6 bases and J 3 bases; bases outside gene matches: 6. In germline, CDR1 is LGHDT, CDR2 YNNKEL (reference sequence). The CDR3 has 15 amino acids. In DNA, the CDR3 is TGTGCCAGCAGTCGACTGACTAGCGGCTACAATGAGCAGTTCTTC. It is translated as CASSRLTSGYNEQFF.

V and J are TRBV7-2 and TRBJ1-1; D call uncertain. The CDR3 extends over 13 amino acids. Germline CDR1 reads SGHTA; CDR2 reads FQGNSA. V lost 2 bases, J lost 3 bases, and 7 bases lay in between. The CDR3 sequence: CASSLYRHTEAFF. The CDR3 DNA follows: TGTGCCAGCAGCTTATATCGGCACACTGAAGCTTTCTTT.

The V call is TRBV9, the J call TRBJ2-3; D possibly corresponds to TRBD2 (7 bases). V was shortened by 0 bases and J by 4 bases, with 15 bases between the two germline ends. CDR3 size: 16 residues. In germline, CDR1 is SGDLS, CDR2 YYNGEE. The chain's CDR3 is CASSVGTAGWADTQYF. The CDR3 region has the DNA TGTGCCAGCAGCGTAGGGACAGCGGGATGGGCAGATACGCAGTATTTT.

J is TRBJ1-1 and V is TRBV29-1; a weak D match, TRBD1 (5 bases). Germline loops: CDR1 SQVTM, CDR2 ANQGSEA. V was cut by 3 bases and J by 4 bases, with 12 bases left in between. The CDR3 runs 13 residues. Here the CDR3 DNA reads TGCAGCGTTGACGTACAGGAGGGCACTGAAGCTTTCTTT. This gives the protein CSVDVQEGTEAFF.